This TCR beta chain derives from a study of PD-L1 blockade in urothelial cancer. Study-wide background: About 90% of the 29 patients comprised males who had bladder-origin urothelial cancer. Blood samples had a median of 141,255 T cells.

Turning to this clone: What it binds is not known.

Study-level points and caveats: Survival was better when pretreatment blood TCR clonality fell below the median. When measured at 3 weeks, tumor-associated blood clones expanded more in durable-benefit patients.

Assay: immunoSEQ multiplex PCR; the TCRdb copy retains only in-frame clones and omits some. The table lists roughly 45,000 clones, more than 70% of them singletons. Material: PBMCs, obtained around atezolizumab (anti-PD-L1) treatment. The sequence derives from a woman between 55 and 75 years old with urothelial cancer.

Here the CDR3 reads CASSARDARQPQHF. The DNA for the CDR3 is TGTGCCAGCAGTGCTCGGGATGCGCGGCAGCCCCAGCATTTT. The chain uses TRBV6-1 and TRBJ1-5; D is unresolved. The CDR3 length is 14 residues. V was pared by 4 bases and J by 7 bases, with 14 bases between. Germline V gene sequence: CDR1 MNHNS, CDR2 SASEGT.